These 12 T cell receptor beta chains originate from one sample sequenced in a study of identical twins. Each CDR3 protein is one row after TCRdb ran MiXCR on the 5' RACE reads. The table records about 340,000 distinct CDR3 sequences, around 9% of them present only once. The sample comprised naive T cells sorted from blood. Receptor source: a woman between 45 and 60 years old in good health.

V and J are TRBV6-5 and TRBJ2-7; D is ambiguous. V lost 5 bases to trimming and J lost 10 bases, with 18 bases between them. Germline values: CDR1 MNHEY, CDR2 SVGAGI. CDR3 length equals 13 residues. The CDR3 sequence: CASSAVRFGFQYV. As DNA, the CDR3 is TGTGCCAGCAGTGCCGTACGGTTCGGGTTTCAGTACGTC.

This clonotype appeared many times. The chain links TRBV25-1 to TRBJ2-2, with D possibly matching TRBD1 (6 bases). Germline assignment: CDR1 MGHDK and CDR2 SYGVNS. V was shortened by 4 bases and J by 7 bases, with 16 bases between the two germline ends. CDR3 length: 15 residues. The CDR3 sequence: CASSGGAQGNGELFF. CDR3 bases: TGTGCCAGCAGTGGGGGAGCACAGGGTAACGGGGAGCTGTTTTTT.

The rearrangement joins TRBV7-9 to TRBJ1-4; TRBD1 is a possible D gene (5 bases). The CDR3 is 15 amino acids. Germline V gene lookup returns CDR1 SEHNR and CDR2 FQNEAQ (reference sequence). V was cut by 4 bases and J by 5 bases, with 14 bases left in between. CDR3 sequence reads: CASSSPTERNEKLFF. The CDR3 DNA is TGTGCCAGCAGCTCCCCGACAGAGAGAAATGAAAAACTGTTTTTT.

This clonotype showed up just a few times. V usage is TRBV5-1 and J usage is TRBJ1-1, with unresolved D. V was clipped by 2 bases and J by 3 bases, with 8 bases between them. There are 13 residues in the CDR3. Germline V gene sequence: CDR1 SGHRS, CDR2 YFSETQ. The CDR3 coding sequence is TGCGCCAGCAGCTTTAAACAAGACACTGAAGCTTTCTTT. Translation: CASSFKQDTEAFF.

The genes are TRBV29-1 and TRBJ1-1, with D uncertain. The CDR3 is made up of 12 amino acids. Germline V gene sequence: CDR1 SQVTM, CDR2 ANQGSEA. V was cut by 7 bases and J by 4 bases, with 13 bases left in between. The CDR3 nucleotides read TGCAGCGGGATTGAACCATCCACTGAAGCTTTCTTT. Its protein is CSGIEPSTEAFF.

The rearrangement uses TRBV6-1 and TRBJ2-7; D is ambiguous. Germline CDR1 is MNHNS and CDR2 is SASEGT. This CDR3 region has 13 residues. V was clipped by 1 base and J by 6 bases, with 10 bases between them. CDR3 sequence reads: CASSEVGTGEQYV. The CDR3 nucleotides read TGTGCCAGCAGTGAAGTAGGTACTGGCGAGCAGTACGTC.

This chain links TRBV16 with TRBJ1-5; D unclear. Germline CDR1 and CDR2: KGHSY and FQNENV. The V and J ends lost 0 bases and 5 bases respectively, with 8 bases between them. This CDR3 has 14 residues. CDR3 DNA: TGTGCCAGCAGCCAATCAAGTCCCGATCAGCCCCAGCATTTT. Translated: CASSQSSPDQPQHF.

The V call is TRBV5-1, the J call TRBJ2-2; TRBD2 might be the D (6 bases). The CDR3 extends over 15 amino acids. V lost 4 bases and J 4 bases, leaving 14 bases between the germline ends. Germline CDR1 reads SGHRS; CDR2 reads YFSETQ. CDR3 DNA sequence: TGCGCCAGCAGCCCGGTGGACTACCCCACCGGGGAGCTGTTTTTT. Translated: CASSPVDYPTGELFF.

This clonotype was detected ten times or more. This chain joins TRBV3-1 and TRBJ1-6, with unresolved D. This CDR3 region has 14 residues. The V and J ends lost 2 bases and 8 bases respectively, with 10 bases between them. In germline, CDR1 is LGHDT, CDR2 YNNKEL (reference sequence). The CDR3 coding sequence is TGTGCCAGCAGCCAAACGGTCACCGATTCACCCCTCCACTTT. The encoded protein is CASSQTVTDSPLHF.

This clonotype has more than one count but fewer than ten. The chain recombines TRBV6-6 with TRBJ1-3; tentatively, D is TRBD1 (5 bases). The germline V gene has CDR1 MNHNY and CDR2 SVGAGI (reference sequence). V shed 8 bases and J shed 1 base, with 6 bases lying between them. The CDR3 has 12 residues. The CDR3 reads CASGASGNTIYF. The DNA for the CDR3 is TGTGCCAGCGGGGCATCTGGAAACACCATATATTTT.

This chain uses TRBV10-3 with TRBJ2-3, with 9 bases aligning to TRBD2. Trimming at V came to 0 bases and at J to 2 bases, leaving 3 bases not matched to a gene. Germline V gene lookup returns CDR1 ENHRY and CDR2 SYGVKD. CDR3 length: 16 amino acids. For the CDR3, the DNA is TGTGCCATCAGTGAGTCCCTAGCGGGGTACACAGATACGCAGTATTTT. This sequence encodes CAISESLAGYTDTQYF.

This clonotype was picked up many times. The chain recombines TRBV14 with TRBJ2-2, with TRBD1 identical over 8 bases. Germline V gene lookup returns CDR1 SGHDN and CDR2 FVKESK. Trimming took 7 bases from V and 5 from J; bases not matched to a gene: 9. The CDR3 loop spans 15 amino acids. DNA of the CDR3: TGTGCCAGCACGGCTGCAGGGGGCTTGACCGGGGAGCTGTTTTTT. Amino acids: CASTAAGGLTGELFF.